A single TCR beta chain is shown here with its context. This receptor's antigen is unknown. The sample holds no much larger clone one base away, and base qualities are not on file. This sample stems from a study of PD-1 blockade in classical Hodgkin lymphoma (dated by TCRdb to 2018 to 2020). Concerning the study at large: Nivolumab dosing was 3 mg/kg intravenously every 2 weeks, continuing until either disease progression or unacceptable toxicity. To define a peripheral blood immune signature of response to PD-1 blockade in classical Hodgkin lymphoma, the study combined TCR beta sequencing with CyTOF.

Read against the paper, the sample's time point label means: cycle 4 day 1 (C4D1), after six to seven weeks of nivolumab. Relapse after autologous stem cell transplantation had occurred in all trial patients, and cohorts A, B and C were distinguished by prior brentuximab vedotin exposure. The trial cohort comprised 56 patients with relapsed/refractory classical Hodgkin lymphoma whose best overall responses were complete response, partial response or progressive disease. In the multi-cohort phase II CheckMate 205 trial, trial patients received single-agent nivolumab. An independent review committee assessed best overall response by applying the 2007 International Working Group response criteria. Trial PBMCs were collected immediately before nivolumab initiation (C1D1) and during therapy at cycle 2 day 1 and cycle 4 day 1. Peripheral blood was collected in 8 mL Vacutainer Cell Preparation Tubes, from which PBMCs were isolated by centrifugation and then cryopreserved.

CDR3 length: 13 amino acids, cysteine to phenylalanine. CDR3 DNA is the only sequence kept; it has 39 bases, read in frame from the first base. At the junction V is shortened by 0 bases and J by 4 bases, with 5 bases in between. The germline V gene provides CDR1 SGHDT and CDR2 YYEEEE. The Qiagen DNeasy kit was used to extract genomic DNA both from unsorted PBMCs and from the negatively selected CD4+ and CD8+ fractions. Amplification of TCR beta CDR3 regions was done by immunoSEQ multiplex PCR with primers that anneal to V and J segments. Amplification bias was minimized using a synthetic immune receptor repertoire, and residual bias was removed computationally after sequencing. On the study's bioinformatics: Custom Python scripts were used to quantify repertoire diversity as the Shannon entropy index. Unsorted, CD4+ and CD8+ repertoires were examined separately, except in combined analyses, for which CD4+ and CD8+ sequences were merged in silico. A clone was considered expanded if an increase in frequency of at least 2-fold after treatment relative to C1D1 was found, and a pseudocount of 0.5 was applied to clones undetected at baseline. Singleton clones were defined as clones with 0 or 1 copy at C1D1, and non-singleton clones were defined as clones with 2 or more copies. Clones expanded in unsorted samples were labelled as CD4+, CD8+ or unknown by matching protein sequences in sorted samples from the same patient. Diversity changes from C1D1 to C4D1 were tested in paired samples using Wilcoxon tests. This immuneACCESS table, as held by TCRdb, lists in-frame sequences with V and J called but not all clones. Of the missing ones, under half trace to an unresolved V gene in checked studies; the others have no known cause. That table gives V, J and clone size, and the DNA gave D and trimming. The sample table contains tens of thousands of clones; only one count was recorded for around 80% of them. The ten largest clones represent around 8.9% of the sample.

The paper as a whole reports these results and caveats: A significant rise by C4D1 was seen in CD4+ but not CD8+ TCR diversity (p=0.0027 vs p=0.16), with the rise being most apparent in complete responders (p=0.02). Baseline TCR diversity was reported as lower in newly diagnosed patients than in healthy donors, and lower still in relapsed/refractory patients. Diversity was lower in patients who began nivolumab less than 1 year after ASCT, so these patients were left out of later analyses to avoid confounding by immune reconstitution. The study was restricted to a single clinical trial cohort, and the causes of repertoire differences, possibly disease activity or prior therapy, were left undefined. Baseline diversity similar to that of newly diagnosed patients was observed in trial patients achieving complete response, whereas significantly lower diversity was observed in partial responders and progressors.

In this chain, TRBV5-6 is recombined with TRBJ1-3, with the identity of the D gene unclear. Sequencing used peripheral blood mononuclear cells (PBMCs), obtained before the fourth cycle of nivolumab. This TCR was recovered from a human donor with classical Hodgkin lymphoma. The DNA sequence is as follows: TGTGCCAGCAGCTTGGTACAGGGAAACACCATATATTTT. This sequence encodes CASSLVQGNTIYF.